These 26 T cell receptor beta chains were sequenced from one sample in a study of T-cell memory formation after mild COVID-19. TCRdb re-called the 5' RACE reads with MiXCR, one entry per CDR3 protein. The sample includes 300,000 to 400,000 distinct CDR3 sequences, around 13% of them seen just once. Sequences were obtained from PBMCs or a T cell subset sorted from them (not recorded which). The source of these receptors is a man aged 18 to 29 who had mild COVID-19 (a few samples of this study predate the infection). Cell type and time point are not known.

The sample holds a few counts of this clonotype. The CDR3 reads CASSLGDRVTDTQYF. CDR3 DNA: TGTGCCAGCAGCTTAGGTGACAGGGTGACAGATACGCAGTATTTT. The chain carries TRBV11-2 and TRBJ2-3, with 7 bases that match TRBD1. The germline V gene encodes CDR1 SGHAT and CDR2 FQNNGV. The V and J ends lost 1 base and 3 bases, in that order; junction bases with no gene match: 4. The CDR3 spans 15 residues.

The gene calls are TRBV6-2 or TRBV6-3 and TRBJ2-3; D perhaps matches TRBD2 (5 bases). The CDR3 runs to 19 residues. CDR1 is MNHEY, CDR2 SVGEGT, per germline. The ends were cut back, 0 bases at V and 0 bases at J, with 19 bases in the middle. CDR3 nucleotides: TGTGCCAGCAGTTACTCGATCGGTGCAGCGGACCCTAGCACAGATACGCAGTATTTT. Amino acids: CASSYSIGAADPSTDTQYF.

This chain joins TRBV5-6 and TRBJ1-1, with D unresolved. Germline CDR1 and CDR2: SGHDT and YYEEEE. V shed 2 bases and J shed 8 bases, with 10 bases lying between them. The CDR3 loop spans 12 amino acids. The CDR3, as DNA: TGTGCCAGCAGCTTCGGGCTAAGGGAAGCTTTCTTT. Translating it yields CASSFGLREAFF.

V and J are TRBV5-4 and TRBJ2-7; 8 bases agree with TRBD2. With V trimmed by 1 base and J by 6 bases, 6 bases remained unmatched. This CDR3 contains 14 residues. Germline CDR1 and CDR2: SGHNT and YYREEE (reference sequence). CDR3 in amino acids: CASSLRTGGGEQYF. Written as DNA, the CDR3 is TGTGCCAGCAGCTTGCGAACGGGGGGGGGCGAGCAGTACTTC.

This clonotype was seen a few times. The chain carries TRBV14 and TRBJ2-7; unclear D gene. Germline CDR1 and CDR2: SGHDN and FVKESK. V lost 0 bases to trimming and J lost 6 bases, with 9 bases between them. The CDR3 has 13 residues. In DNA, the CDR3 is TGTGCCAGCAGCCAAGATCTTCGAGGCGAGCAGTACTTC. As protein: CASSQDLRGEQYF.

The chain links TRBV6-5 to TRBJ2-1, with a tentative D call TRBD1 (6 bases). CDR1 and CDR2 (germline): MNHEY, SVGAGI. CDR3 length equals 16 residues. V gave up 5 bases and J gave up 0 bases, with 14 bases separating them. The CDR3 region is CASSPWGTSSYNEQFF. The CDR3 DNA sequence: TGTGCCAGCAGTCCTTGGGGGACAAGCTCCTACAATGAGCAGTTCTTC.

This clonotype was seen a handful of times. The chain carries TRBV9 and TRBJ1-1, with unresolved D. This CDR3 has 15 residues. V lost 0 bases, J lost 3 bases, and 12 bases lay in between. The germline V gene encodes CDR1 SGDLS and CDR2 YYNGEE. CDR3 region: CASSVVPGRDTEAFF. The CDR3 DNA is TGTGCCAGCAGCGTAGTCCCGGGGAGAGACACTGAAGCTTTCTTT.

This clonotype was counted only a few times. The genes are TRBV5-1 and TRBJ2-1, with 9 bases matching TRBD1. Unmatched junction bases numbered 5, after V lost 4 bases and J lost 0 bases. The germline gives CDR1 SGHRS, CDR2 YFSETQ. The CDR3 consists of 16 residues. CDR3 amino acids: CASSKGQGPSYNEQFF. The DNA of the CDR3 is TGCGCCAGCAGCAAAGGACAGGGGCCCTCCTACAATGAGCAGTTCTTC. Full variable domain (missing parts from reference TRBV5-1 and TRBJ2-1): KAGVTQTPRYLIKTRGQQVTLSCSPISGHRSVSWYQQTPGQGLQFLFEYFSETQRNKGNFPGRFSGRQFSNSRSEMNVSTLELGDSALYLCASSKGQGPSYNEQFFGPGTRLTVL.

This clonotype has at least ten counts. The chain links TRBV6-2 or TRBV6-3 to TRBJ1-6; a possible D gene is TRBD1 (5 bases). The CDR3 is made up of 17 amino acids. The germline CDR1 and CDR2 sequences are MNHEY and SVGEGT. V was cut by 7 bases and J by 3 bases, with 19 bases left in between. The CDR3 is CASIRAVGTGYNSPLHF. CDR3 bases: TGTGCCAGCATCCGAGCGGTTGGAACAGGCTATAATTCACCCCTCCACTTT.

This clonotype was seen a handful of times. This chain links TRBV7-2 with TRBJ1-5, with D perhaps matching TRBD1 (6 bases). This CDR3 contains 16 residues. Trimming pared 5 bases from V and 3 bases from J, leaving 17 bases between. Germline V gene lookup returns CDR1 SGHTA and CDR2 FQGNSA. As DNA, the CDR3 is TGTGCCAGCAGCCCTTACCAGGGGTCCTCCAATCAGCCCCAGCATTTT. It yields the protein CASSPYQGSSNQPQHF. The full variable domain, completed using reference TRBV7-2 and TRBJ1-5, is GAGVSQSPSNKVTEKGKDVELRCDPISGHTALYWYRQSLGQGLEFLIYFQGNSAPDKSGLPSDRFSAERTGGSVSTLTIQRTQQEDSAVYLCASSPYQGSSNQPQHFGDGTRLSIL.

Only a few counts were recorded for this clonotype. The chain is built from TRBV12-3 or TRBV12-4 and TRBJ1-1, with TRBD1 as a possible D gene (6 bases). The CDR3 covers 14 residues. Trimming took off 6 bases at V and 4 bases at J, with 15 bases between the two ends. The CDR3 sequence: CASSREGVGTEAFF. The CDR3 coding sequence is TGTGCCAGCAGCAGGGAGGGGGTGGGCACTGAAGCTTTCTTT.

This clonotype was seen many times. The chain employs TRBV7-2 and TRBJ1-4; possible D gene TRBD1, 5 bases. CDR1 and CDR2 from the germline V gene are SGHTA and FQGNSA. Deletions cut 4 bases from V and 8 bases from J, with 11 bases between. The CDR3 has 13 residues. CDR3 DNA sequence: TGTGCCAGCAGCTCCCAGGGAGGGGAAAAACTGTTTTTT. It encodes CASSSQGGEKLFF.

This clonotype was recorded a few times. This chain connects TRBV29-1 to TRBJ2-3; D is possibly TRBD2 (5 bases). V was pared by 3 bases and J by 0 bases, with 10 bases between. The CDR3 consists of 14 residues. Germline V gives CDR1 SQVTM, CDR2 ANQGSEA. The CDR3 region is CSVERVPSTDTQYF. The CDR3 DNA reads TGCAGCGTTGAGAGGGTGCCGAGCACAGATACGCAGTATTTT.

The gene calls are TRBV9 and TRBJ1-6; tentative D call: TRBD1 (6 bases). Trimming took 3 bases from V and 10 from J, leaving 17 bases between them. The CDR3 is 15 residues long. CDR1 SGDLS and CDR2 YYNGEE come from the germline V gene. CDR3 nucleotide sequence: TGTGCCAGCAGCGCAATGGACAGTTCAGGATCACCCCTCCACTTT. It is translated as CASSAMDSSGSPLHF.

The V gene is TRBV11-2, the J gene TRBJ2-5, with 9 bases aligning to TRBD2. The germline CDR1 and CDR2 sequences are SGHAT and FQNNGV. The V and J ends lost 3 bases and 5 bases, in that order; junction bases with no gene match: 4. The CDR3 runs 14 residues. As DNA, the CDR3 is TGTGCCAGCAGCTTGCGGGGGGGTTATGAGACCCAGTACTTC. As protein: CASSLRGGYETQYF.

The CDR3 reads CASSYSDRRGTNEKLFF. The CDR3 bases are TGTGCCAGCAGTTACTCGGACAGGCGGGGGACTAATGAAAAACTGTTTTTT. The chain couples TRBV6-5 to TRBJ1-4; 7 bases fit TRBD1. CDR1 is MNHEY, CDR2 SVGAGI, per germline. The CDR3 loop spans 17 amino acids. Trimming at V came to 0 bases and at J to 2 bases, leaving 6 bases not matched to a gene.

This clonotype was seen ten or more times. The V gene is TRBV30, the J gene TRBJ2-1; D is undetermined. Germline V gives CDR1 GTSNPN, CDR2 SVGIG (reference sequence). The CDR3 is made up of 13 amino acids. V was clipped by 1 base and J by 6 bases, with 10 bases between them. The CDR3 DNA reads TGTGCCTGGAGTGGGATGGGCGGCAATGAGCAGTTCTTC. Protein sequence: CAWSGMGGNEQFF.

Only a few counts were recorded for this clonotype. This chain uses TRBV5-6 with TRBJ2-3; 9 bases are a match to TRBD2. Germline-derived CDR1 and CDR2 are SGHDT and YYEEEE. The CDR3 is made up of 14 amino acids. Trimming took 6 bases from V and 7 from J; bases not matched to a gene: 9. DNA of the CDR3: TGTGCCAGCATTGCTGCGGGGGGGCCGTATACGCAGTATTTT. Its translation: CASIAAGGPYTQYF. The variable domain in full, with the rest retrieved from reference TRBV5-6 and TRBJ2-3, is DAGVTQSPTHLIKTRGQQVTLRCSPKSGHDTVSWYQQALGQGPQFIFQYYEEEERQRGNFPDRFSGHQFPNYSSELNVNALLLGDSALYLCASIAAGGPYTQYFGPGTRLTVL.

This clonotype occurred once. The rearrangement joins TRBV10-3 to TRBJ2-3; D is unresolved. The CDR3 extends over 16 amino acids. Germline values: CDR1 ENHRY, CDR2 SYGVKD. Trimming took 3 bases from V and 1 from J, leaving 14 bases between them. For the CDR3, the DNA is TGTGCCATCAGTGACGGCATAGCCCCAGGCACAGATACGCAGTATTTT. Protein sequence: CAISDGIAPGTDTQYF.

V and J are TRBV5-1 and TRBJ1-6; 8 bases line up with TRBD1. The CDR3 has 14 amino acids. The J segment lost 7 bases and the V segment lost 5 bases, leaving 5 bases of the junction unmatched. Germline-derived CDR1 and CDR2 are SGHRS and YFSETQ. CDR3 protein: CASRTTGENSPLHF. The CDR3 DNA sequence: TGCGCCAGCAGAACGACAGGGGAGAATTCACCCCTCCACTTT.

This clonotype was detected only a few times. The chain combines TRBV25-1 with TRBJ1-3; no definite D call. Germline CDR1 MGHDK, CDR2 SYGVNS. Trimming took 1 base from V and 0 from J, leaving 4 bases between them. The CDR3 is 14 amino acids. The CDR3 DNA follows: TGTGCCAGCAGTGAATTATTCTCTGGAAACACCATATATTTT. This encodes CASSELFSGNTIYF.

The chain couples TRBV5-1 to TRBJ1-1; D remains unclear. The CDR3 runs 13 residues. V lost 6 bases to trimming and J lost 0 bases, with 9 bases between them. Germline-derived CDR1 and CDR2 are SGHRS and YFSETQ. Here the CDR3 reads CASIGGVNTEAFF. As DNA, the CDR3 is TGCGCCAGCATAGGTGGAGTGAACACTGAAGCTTTCTTT.

The rearrangement uses TRBV27 and TRBJ1-5, with 8 bases aligning to TRBD1. The germline V gene encodes CDR1 MNHEY and CDR2 SMNVEV (reference sequence). There are 16 residues in the CDR3. The J segment lost 0 bases and the V segment lost 6 bases, leaving 7 bases of the junction unmatched. The CDR3 coding sequence is TGTGCCAGCAGACTCGGGACAGGTTATAGCAATCAGCCCCAGCATTTT. This sequence encodes CASRLGTGYSNQPQHF.

This clonotype was observed a few times. This chain links TRBV6-6 with TRBJ2-7; TRBD1 matches 11 bases. Germline lookup yields CDR1 MNHNY and CDR2 SVGAGI (reference sequence). CDR3 length: 17 residues. Trimming removed 2 bases from V and 5 bases from J; junction bases left unmatched: 11. CDR3 sequence reads: CASSYTNLGTGGNEQYF. CDR3 in DNA: TGTGCCAGCAGTTACACAAACCTCGGGACAGGGGGGAACGAGCAGTACTTC.

This clonotype was found a few times. The chain joins TRBV6-1 to TRBJ1-5; 7 bases line up with TRBD1. Germline V CDR1 and CDR2: MNHNS, SASEGT. The V segment lost 0 bases and the J segment 0 bases; nucleotides outside the gene matches: 5. This CDR3 is 17 amino acids long. CDR3 in amino acids: CASSEAGQHFSNQPQHF. The CDR3 nucleotides are TGTGCCAGCAGTGAAGCGGGACAGCACTTTAGCAATCAGCCCCAGCATTTT.

This sequence joins TRBV5-1 and TRBJ1-1; TRBD1 might be the D (6 bases). Germline V gene sequence: CDR1 SGHRS, CDR2 YFSETQ. The V and J ends lost 7 bases and 6 bases respectively, with 19 bases between them. This CDR3 contains 14 residues. The CDR3 region has the DNA TGCGCCAGCGAAACGCTGCCAGGGGTCGCTGAAGCTTTCTTT. Its protein is CASETLPGVAEAFF. Looking up the rest from reference TRBV5-1 and TRBJ1-1 gives the full variable domain: KAGVTQTPRYLIKTRGQQVTLSCSPISGHRSVSWYQQTPGQGLQFLFEYFSETQRNKGNFPGRFSGRQFSNSRSEMNVSTLELGDSALYLCASETLPGVAEAFFGQGTRLTVV.